This TCR beta chain was obtained from a study of T-cell memory formation after mild COVID-19. The study's findings and limits: Some clones that responded were present in memory (sampled pre-infection), which suggests cross-reactive memory joined.

This clonotype has only a few counts. Its target is unknown. TCRdb fed the 5' RACE reads into MiXCR, producing one record per CDR3 protein. This sample has roughly 300,000 distinct CDR3 sequences, with about 17% found just once. Trimming removed 6 bases at V and 0 bases at J, with 11 bases between. CDR1 is MNHEY and CDR2 is SVGAGI in the germline V gene. The CDR3 spans 14 residues. Sequences were obtained from PBMCs or a T cell subset sorted from them (not recorded which). This chain uses TRBV6-5 with TRBJ1-2; D is unclear. The source of this sequence is a man younger than 30 who had mild COVID-19 (a few samples of this study predate the infection). Cell type and time point are not known. Here the CDR3 DNA reads TGTGCCAGCAGCTTAAGGAGAGCTAACTATGGCTACACCTTC. Its protein product is CASSLRRANYGYTF.